A single T cell receptor beta chain is shown here with its context. This entry is derived from a study of control samples from healthy donors and cancer patients. Method: immunoSEQ multiplex PCR; TCRdb's copy keeps in-frame clones and lacks some. This sample has 100,000 to 150,000 clones; 85% to 90% occur once, and the top ten carry about 12%. CDR1 SGHKS and CDR2 YYEKEE come from the germline V gene (reference sequence). The CDR3 extends over 15 amino acids. V lost 4 bases and J lost 4, with 15 bases in between. This chain uses TRBV5-5 with TRBJ1-5, with D possibly TRBD1 on 6 matching bases. The TCR sequence derives from a man aged 25-45 years in good health. Sequences were obtained from blood. CDR3 bases: TGTGCCAGCAGCCTTTGGACAGCCGCAAATCAGCCCCAGCATTTT. This codes for CASSLWTAANQPQHF.